This entry lists 14 T cell receptor beta chains sequenced from one sample in a study of cytomegalovirus exposure and HLA in healthy donors. The PCR contained 60 Vbeta and 13 Jbeta primers. Sequencing was performed with immunoSEQ multiplex PCR; in TCRdb, only in-frame clones are kept and a portion is missing. The data contain more than 130,000 clones, about three quarters of them singletons. The sample was PBMCs. The receptors come from a human donor in good health.

The V gene is TRBV4-1, the J gene TRBJ2-7, with a possible D match to TRBD1 (5 bases). Germline CDR1 and CDR2: MGHRA and YSYEKL. V was cut by 1 base and J by 3 bases, with 10 bases left in between. This CDR3 contains 14 residues. The CDR3 loop reads CASSQGDRGYEQYF. For the CDR3, the DNA is TGCGCCAGCAGCCAAGGCGATAGGGGCTACGAGCAGTACTTC.

V usage is TRBV12-5 and J usage is TRBJ2-7; D may be TRBD1 (5 bases). CDR1 and CDR2 (germline): LGHNT, FRNRAP. The ends were cut back, 8 bases at V and 6 bases at J, with 17 bases in the middle. This CDR3 contains 13 residues. The CDR3 region is CASQTQGVGEQYF. The CDR3 DNA follows: TGTGCTAGTCAGACTCAGGGCGTGGGCGAGCAGTACTTC.

J is TRBJ2-1 and V is TRBV7-6, with 12 bases identical to TRBD2. V shed 6 bases, J shed 0 bases, and the junction held 3 bases outside the gene matches. The CDR3 loop spans 16 amino acids. Germline CDR1 and CDR2: SGHVS and FNYEAQ. The CDR3 nucleotides are TGTGCCAGCAGATTGACTAGCGGGAGCTCCTACAATGAGCAGTTCTTC. Protein: CASRLTSGSSYNEQFF.

The chain carries TRBV15 and TRBJ2-7; tentatively, D is TRBD2 (5 bases). V lost 0 bases and J lost 3, with 18 bases in between. Germline-derived CDR1 and CDR2 are LNHNV and YYDKDF (reference sequence). The CDR3 is 17 residues long. The CDR3 protein is CATSRERGKRLIYEQYF. The CDR3 DNA is TGTGCCACCAGCAGAGAAAGAGGGAAGCGGCTTATCTACGAGCAGTACTTC.

V and J are TRBV2 and TRBJ2-7; 10 bases agree with TRBD2. The germline gives CDR1 SNHLY, CDR2 FYNNEI. J was trimmed by 3 bases and V by 7 bases; bases with no gene match: 6. The length of the CDR3 is 14 residues. The CDR3 region has the DNA TGTGCCAGCATGTGGACTAGCGGAAACTACGAGCAGTACTTC. The encoded protein is CASMWTSGNYEQYF.

The gene calls are TRBV9 and TRBJ1-2, with TRBD1 identical over 7 bases. Germline V gene data show CDR1 as SGDLS and CDR2 as YYNGEE. CDR3 size: 14 residues. Unmatched junction bases numbered 4, after V lost 3 bases and J lost 2 bases. CDR3 loop: CASSARQGNYGYTF. For the CDR3, the DNA is TGTGCCAGCAGCGCACGACAGGGAAACTATGGCTACACCTTC.

CDR3 sequence: CASSQVDQETQYF. Here the CDR3 DNA reads TGCGCCAGCAGCCAAGTAGACCAAGAGACCCAGTACTTC. This rearrangement joins TRBV4-1 to TRBJ2-5; unclear D gene. V was clipped by 1 base and J by 0 bases, with 3 bases between them. The V gene's germline CDR1 is MGHRA and CDR2 YSYEKL. This CDR3 contains 13 residues.

This clone occurred a few times. The rearrangement links TRBV2 to TRBJ2-1; TRBD1 matches 7 bases. V was clipped by 1 base and J by 11 bases; unmatched bases: 11. CDR1 and CDR2 (germline): SNHLY, FYNNEI. This CDR3 has 15 amino acids. Written as DNA, the CDR3 is TGTGCCAGCAGTGAAGACGTGACAGGGATCATGAAGCAGTTCTTC. As protein: CASSEDVTGIMKQFF.

The chain uses TRBV6-1 and TRBJ1-5; TRBD1 agrees at 7 bases. Germline V gene sequence: CDR1 MNHNS, CDR2 SASEGT. The CDR3 spans 14 residues. V lost 7 bases and J lost 2; bases outside the gene matches: 5. The CDR3 loop reads CASTHGTGNQPQHF. The CDR3 coding sequence is TGTGCCAGCACACATGGGACAGGCAATCAGCCCCAGCATTTT.

The rearrangement links TRBV7-6 to TRBJ2-3; possible D gene TRBD1, 6 bases. Germline CDR1 and CDR2: SGHVS and FNYEAQ. V lost 5 bases and J lost 0, with 9 bases in between. CDR3 size: 14 residues. For the CDR3, the DNA is TGTGCCAGCAGCCGGACAGTAAGCACAGATACGCAGTATTTT. It codes for CASSRTVSTDTQYF.

The J gene is TRBJ2-5, the V gene TRBV5-4, with 11 bases that match TRBD2. Judging by the DNA end, TRBJ2-7 fits better; the J call may be wrong. CDR1 SGHNT and CDR2 YYREEE come from the germline V gene (reference sequence). The CDR3 length is 15 residues. CDR3 protein: CASSVLAGARYEQYF. CDR3 DNA sequence: TGTGCCAGCAGCGTACTAGCGGGAGCGCGGTACGAGCAGTACTTC.

The chain carries TRBV6-6 and TRBJ1-5; a possible D gene is TRBD1 (6 bases). Per the germline V gene, CDR1 is MNHNY and CDR2 is SVGAGI (reference sequence). V lost 5 bases and J lost 2, with 10 bases in between. There are 14 residues in the CDR3. DNA of the CDR3: TGTGCCAGCAGTACAGGGTCGGGCAATCAGCCCCAGCATTTT. This codes for CASSTGSGNQPQHF.

The chain combines TRBV27 with TRBJ1-2; no reliable D call. V was trimmed by 0 bases and J by 2 bases, leaving 10 bases between them. The germline V gene has CDR1 MNHEY and CDR2 SMNVEV (reference sequence). The CDR3 runs to 15 residues. Here the CDR3 reads CASSLSLRLNYGYTF. CDR3 sequence (DNA): TGTGCCAGCAGTTTATCGCTCAGATTGAACTATGGCTACACCTTC.

The rearrangement uses TRBV28 and TRBJ1-1, with D hard to call. The CDR3 has 12 residues. Trimming removed 9 bases from V and 4 bases from J, with 12 bases in between. Germline V gives CDR1 MDHEN, CDR2 SYDVKM. In DNA, the CDR3 is TGTGCCAGTGTAACAGCAGCCACTGAAGCTTTCTTT. Encoded protein: CASVTAATEAFF.